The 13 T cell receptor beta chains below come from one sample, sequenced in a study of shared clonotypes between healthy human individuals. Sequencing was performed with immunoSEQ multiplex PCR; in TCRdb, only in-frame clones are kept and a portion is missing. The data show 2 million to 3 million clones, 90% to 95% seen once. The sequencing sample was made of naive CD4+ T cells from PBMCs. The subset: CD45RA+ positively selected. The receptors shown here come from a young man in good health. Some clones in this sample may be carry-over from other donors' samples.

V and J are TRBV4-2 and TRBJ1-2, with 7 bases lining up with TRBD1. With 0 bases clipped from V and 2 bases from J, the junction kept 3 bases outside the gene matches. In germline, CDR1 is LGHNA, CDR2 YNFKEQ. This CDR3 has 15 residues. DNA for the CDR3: TGTGCCAGCAGCCAAGACGGGGGACAGAACTATGGCTACACCTTC. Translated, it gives CASSQDGGQNYGYTF.

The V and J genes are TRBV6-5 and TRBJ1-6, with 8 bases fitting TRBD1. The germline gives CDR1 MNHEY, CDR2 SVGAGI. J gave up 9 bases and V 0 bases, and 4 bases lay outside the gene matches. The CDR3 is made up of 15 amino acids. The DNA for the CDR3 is TGTGCCAGCAGTTACTCGGACAGGGTGGGTTCACCCCTCCACTTT. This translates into CASSYSDRVGSPLHF.

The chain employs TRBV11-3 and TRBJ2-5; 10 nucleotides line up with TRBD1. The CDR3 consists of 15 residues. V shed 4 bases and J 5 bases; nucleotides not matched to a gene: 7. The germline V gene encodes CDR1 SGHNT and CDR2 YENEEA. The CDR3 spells CASSYGGTGEETQYF. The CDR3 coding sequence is TGTGCCAGCAGCTACGGTGGGACAGGGGAGGAGACCCAGTACTTC.

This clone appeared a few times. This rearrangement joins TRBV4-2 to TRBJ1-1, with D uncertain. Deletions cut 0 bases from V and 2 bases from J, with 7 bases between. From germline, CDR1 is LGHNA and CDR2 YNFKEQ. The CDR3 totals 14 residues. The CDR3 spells CASSQDPGNTEAFF. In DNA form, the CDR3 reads TGTGCCAGCAGCCAAGATCCTGGTAACACTGAAGCTTTCTTT.

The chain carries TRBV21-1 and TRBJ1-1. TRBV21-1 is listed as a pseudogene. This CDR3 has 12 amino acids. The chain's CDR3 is CASSKVREEAFF. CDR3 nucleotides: TGTGCCAGCAGCAAAGTACGGGAGGAAGCTTTCTTT.

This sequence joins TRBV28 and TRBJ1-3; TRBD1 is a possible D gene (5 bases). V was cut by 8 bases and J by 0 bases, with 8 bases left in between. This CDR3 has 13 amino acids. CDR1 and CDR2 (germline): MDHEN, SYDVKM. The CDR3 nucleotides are TGTGCCAGCGGGGGGGACTCTGGAAACACCATATATTTT. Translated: CASGGDSGNTIYF. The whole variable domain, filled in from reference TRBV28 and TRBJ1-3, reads DVKVTQSSRYLVKRTGEKVFLECVQDMDHENMFWYRQDPGLGLRLIYFSYDVKMKEKGDIPEGYSVSREKKERFSLILESASTNQTSMYLCASGGDSGNTIYFGEGSWLTVV.

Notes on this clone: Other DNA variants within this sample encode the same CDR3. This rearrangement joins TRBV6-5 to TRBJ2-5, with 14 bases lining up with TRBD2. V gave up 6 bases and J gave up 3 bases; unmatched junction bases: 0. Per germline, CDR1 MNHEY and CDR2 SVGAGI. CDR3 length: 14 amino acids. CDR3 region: CASRGLAGEETQYF. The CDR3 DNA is TGTGCCAGCAGGGGACTAGCGGGAGAAGAGACCCAGTACTTC.

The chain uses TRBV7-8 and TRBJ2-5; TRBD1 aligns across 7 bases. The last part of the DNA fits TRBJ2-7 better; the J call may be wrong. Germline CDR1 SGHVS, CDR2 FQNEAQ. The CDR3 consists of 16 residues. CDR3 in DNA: TGTGCCAGCAGCTTAGCCCTGACAGGGACAATGGACGAGCAGTACTTC. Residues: CASSLALTGTMDEQYF.

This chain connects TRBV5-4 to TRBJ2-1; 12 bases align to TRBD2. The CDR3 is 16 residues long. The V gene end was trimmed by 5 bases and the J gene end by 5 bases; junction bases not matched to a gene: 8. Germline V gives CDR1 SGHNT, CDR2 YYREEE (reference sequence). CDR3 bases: TGTGCCAGCAGGAGCGCTAGCGGGAGGGGAGACAATGAGCAGTTCTTC. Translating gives CASRSASGRGDNEQFF.

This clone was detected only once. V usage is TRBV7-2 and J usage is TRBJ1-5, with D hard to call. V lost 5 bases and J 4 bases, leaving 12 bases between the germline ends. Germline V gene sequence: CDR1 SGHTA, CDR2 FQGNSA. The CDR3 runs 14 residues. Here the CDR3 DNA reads TGTGCCAGCAGCGTACGGGATGGGAATCAGCCCCAGCATTTT. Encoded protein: CASSVRDGNQPQHF.

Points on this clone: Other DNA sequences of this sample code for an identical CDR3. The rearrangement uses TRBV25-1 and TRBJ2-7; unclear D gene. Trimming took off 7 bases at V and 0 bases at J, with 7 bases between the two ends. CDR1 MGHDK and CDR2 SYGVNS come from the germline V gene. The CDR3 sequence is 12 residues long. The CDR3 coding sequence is TGTGCCAGCACCGGTAGCTCCTACGAGCAGTACTTC. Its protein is CASTGSSYEQYF.

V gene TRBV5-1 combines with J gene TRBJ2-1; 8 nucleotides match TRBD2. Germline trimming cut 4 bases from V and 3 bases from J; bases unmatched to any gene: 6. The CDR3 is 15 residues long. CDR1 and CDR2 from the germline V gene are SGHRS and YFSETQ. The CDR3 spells CASSETSANYNEQFF. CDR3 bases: TGCGCCAGCAGCGAGACTAGCGCGAACTACAATGAGCAGTTCTTC.

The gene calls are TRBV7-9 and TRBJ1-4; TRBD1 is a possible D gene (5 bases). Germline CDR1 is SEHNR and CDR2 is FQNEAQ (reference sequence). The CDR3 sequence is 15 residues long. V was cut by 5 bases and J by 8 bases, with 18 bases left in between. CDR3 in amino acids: CASSIQFRVGEKLFF. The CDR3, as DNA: TGTGCCAGCAGCATCCAGTTCAGGGTAGGCGAAAAACTGTTTTTT. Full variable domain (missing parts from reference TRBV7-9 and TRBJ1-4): DTGVSQNPRHKITKRGQNVTFRCDPISEHNRLYWYRQTLGQGPEFLTYFQNEAQLEKSRLLSDRFSAERPKGSFSTLEIQRTEQGDSAMYLCASSIQFRVGEKLFFGSGTQLSVL.